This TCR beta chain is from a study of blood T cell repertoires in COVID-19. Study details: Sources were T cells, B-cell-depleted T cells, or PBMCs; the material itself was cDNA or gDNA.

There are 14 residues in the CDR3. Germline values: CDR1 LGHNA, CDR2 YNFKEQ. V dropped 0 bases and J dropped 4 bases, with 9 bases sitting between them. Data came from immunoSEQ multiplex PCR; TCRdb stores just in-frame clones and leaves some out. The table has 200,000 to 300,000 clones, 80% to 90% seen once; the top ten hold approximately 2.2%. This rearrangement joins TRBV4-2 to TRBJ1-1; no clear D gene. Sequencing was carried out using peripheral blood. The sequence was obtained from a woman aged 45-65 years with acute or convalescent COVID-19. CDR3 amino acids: CASSQDWEGTEAFF. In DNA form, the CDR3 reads TGTGCCAGCAGCCAAGATTGGGAGGGCACTGAAGCTTTCTTT.